The present T cell receptor beta chain was sequenced within a study of response to subunit inactivated influenza vaccine. Broader study findings: That few new T cells are recruited by each seasonal influenza vaccination was the authors' suggestion.

TCRdb called the RT-PCR reads again in MiXCR, with one record for every CDR3 protein. The sample holds almost 600,000 distinct CDR3 sequences, 14% seen once. This clonotype was found many times. What it binds is not known. The origin of this receptor is a middle-aged man who received an inactivated influenza vaccine. The input for sequencing was PBMCs from blood, taken 11 to 12 days after vaccination.

Here the CDR3 reads CASSSLQGGEQYF. The CDR3 DNA sequence: TGTGCCAGCAGTTCCTTACAGGGTGGCGAGCAGTACTTC. This chain uses TRBV12-3 or TRBV12-4 with TRBJ2-7, with D maybe TRBD1 (6 bases). CDR3 length equals 13 residues. V shed 4 bases and J shed 6 bases, with 13 bases lying between them.